The 16 T cell receptor beta chains presented below share a single source sample, sequenced in a study of T cell responses to AZD1222 COVID-19 vaccine. Data came from immunoSEQ multiplex PCR; TCRdb stores just in-frame clones and leaves some out. This repertoire shows about 130,000 clones, around 90% found once; its top ten account for roughly 1.6%. This specimen was peripheral blood, taken on day 0 of AZD1222 vaccination. All receptors derive from an adult in good health.

This sequence joins TRBV11-2 and TRBJ2-1; 7 positions match TRBD2. There are 16 residues in the CDR3. CDR1 is SGHAT, CDR2 FQNNGV, per germline. Trimming removed 0 bases from V and 2 bases from J; junction bases left unmatched: 4. CDR3 residues: CASSLESGGTYNEQFF. The CDR3 region has the DNA TGTGCCAGCAGCTTAGAGTCGGGGGGAACCTACAATGAGCAGTTCTTC. The whole variable domain, remainder taken from reference TRBV11-2 and TRBJ2-1, is EAGVAQSPRYKIIEKRQSVAFWCNPISGHATLYWYQQILGQGPKLLIQFQNNGVVDDSQLPKDRFSAERLKGVDSTLKIQPAKLEDSAVYLCASSLESGGTYNEQFFGPGTRLTVL.

The rearrangement uses TRBV15 and TRBJ1-1, with D unclear. Germline-derived CDR1 and CDR2 are LNHNV and YYDKDF (reference sequence). This CDR3 comprises 12 residues. Trimming took 8 bases from V and 1 from J, leaving 8 bases between them. The CDR3: CATALGNTEAFF. The DNA for the CDR3 is TGTGCCACCGCCTTGGGGAACACTGAAGCTTTCTTT. Drawing the rest from reference TRBV15 and TRBJ1-1, the complete variable domain is DAMVIQNPRYQVTQFGKPVTLSCSQTLNHNVMYWYQQKSSQAPKLLFHYYDKDFNNEADTPDNFQSRRPNTSFCFLDIRSPGLGDTAMYLCATALGNTEAFFGQGTRLTVV.

This clone occurred a few times. The chain employs TRBV7-6 and TRBJ1-1; 8 bases map to TRBD1. V was clipped by 5 bases and J by 2 bases; unmatched bases: 13. The V gene's germline CDR1 is SGHVS and CDR2 FNYEAQ. This CDR3 is built from 17 residues. DNA for the CDR3: TGTGCCAGCAGCCCTACTTCCAGACAGGGGAGAAACACTGAAGCTTTCTTT. As protein: CASSPTSRQGRNTEAFF.

The chain is built from TRBV19 and TRBJ1-1, with 10 bases matching TRBD1. Germline V gives CDR1 LNHDA, CDR2 SQIVND (reference sequence). J was trimmed by 4 bases and V by 5 bases; bases with no gene match: 4. CDR3 length equals 14 residues. CDR3 nucleotide sequence: TGTGCCAGTAGTGCGGACAGGGGGAGCACTGAAGCTTTCTTT. Its protein is CASSADRGSTEAFF.

The gene calls are TRBV4-1 and TRBJ2-7, with 11 bases that match TRBD2. V lost 2 bases to trimming and J lost 3 bases; unmatched junction nucleotides: 6. Per germline, CDR1 MGHRA and CDR2 YSYEKL. This CDR3 region has 16 residues. DNA for the CDR3: TGCGCCAGCAGCCAAATCGGACTAGCGGGTTACTACGAGCAGTACTTC. It encodes CASSQIGLAGYYEQYF.

This chain connects TRBV3-1 (or the pseudogene TRBV3-2) to TRBJ2-7; 11 nucleotides agree with TRBD2. The CDR3 is 15 residues long. The junction had 5 bases not matched to a gene; V was cut back by 1 base and J by 6 bases. The V gene's germline CDR1 is LGHDT and CDR2 YNNKEL (reference sequence). CDR3 amino acids: CASSQVNSGRAEQYF. CDR3 sequence (DNA): TGTGCCAGCAGCCAAGTGAATAGCGGGAGGGCCGAGCAGTACTTC.

This chain links TRBV30 with TRBJ1-1; D is undetermined. V was pared by 3 bases and J by 0 bases, with 8 bases between. The germline V gene encodes CDR1 GTSNPN and CDR2 SVGIG (reference sequence). This CDR3 is 13 amino acids long. This CDR3 is CAWRIYMNTEAFF. For the CDR3, the DNA is TGTGCCTGGAGGATATACATGAACACTGAAGCTTTCTTT.

This clone showed up just once. The chain joins TRBV4-2 to TRBJ1-2; 11 bases line up with TRBD1. Germline V gives CDR1 LGHNA, CDR2 YNFKEQ. The CDR3 is 15 amino acids. V was clipped by 8 bases and J by 5 bases; unmatched bases: 10. The CDR3 region is CASQGQGDALYGYTF. The CDR3 region has the DNA TGTGCCAGCCAGGGACAGGGGGACGCGCTATATGGCTACACCTTC.

The chain is built from TRBV30 and TRBJ1-1; no clear D gene. This CDR3 contains 12 residues. V lost 2 bases and J 10 bases, leaving 14 bases between the germline ends. Germline CDR1 and CDR2: GTSNPN and SVGIG (reference sequence). CDR3 nucleotides: TGTGCCTGGAGTCTCGGGCCTCCTGGAGCTTTCTTT. This translates into CAWSLGPPGAFF.

A single count supports this clone. The chain links TRBV5-7 to TRBJ2-1, with a possible D match to TRBD1 (6 bases). TRBV5-7 is annotated as an ORF whose role is uncertain. The length of the CDR3 is 16 residues. V lost 4 bases and J lost 7, with 21 bases in between. CDR3 loop: CASSLIIYREMNEQFF. DNA of the CDR3: TGTGCCAGCAGCCTGATTATTTACAGGGAGATGAATGAGCAGTTCTTC.

The J gene is TRBJ2-1, the V gene TRBV28, with D unclear. From germline, CDR1 is MDHEN and CDR2 SYDVKM. This CDR3 comprises 18 residues. Deletions cut 3 bases from V and 4 bases from J, with 22 bases between. CDR3 in DNA: TGTGCCAGCAGTTTTGGGATTCTACGTGGAACTACATACAATGAGCAGTTCTTC. This translates into CASSFGILRGTTYNEQFF. Full variable domain (remainder filled in from reference TRBV28 and TRBJ2-1): DVKVTQSSRYLVKRTGEKVFLECVQDMDHENMFWYRQDPGLGLRLIYFSYDVKMKEKGDIPEGYSVSREKKERFSLILESASTNQTSMYLCASSFGILRGTTYNEQFFGPGTRLTVL.

This chain links TRBV10-3 with TRBJ2-7; 8 bases fit TRBD1. The V segment lost 6 bases and the J segment 6 bases; nucleotides outside the gene matches: 10. The CDR3 is 14 amino acids. The germline CDR1 and CDR2 sequences are ENHRY and SYGVKD. The CDR3 sequence is CAIRKQGDRTEQYF. The CDR3 DNA reads TGTGCCATCAGGAAACAGGGGGATCGAACCGAGCAGTACTTC.

This clone was observed once. The chain is built from TRBV5-5 and TRBJ1-2, with D uncertain. Germline CDR1 SGHKS, CDR2 YYEKEE (reference sequence). This CDR3 comprises 14 residues. V lost 0 bases and J lost 2, with 8 bases in between. DNA for the CDR3: TGTGCCAGCAGCTTGGCCACGGGGAACTATGGCTACACCTTC. This sequence encodes CASSLATGNYGYTF.

The rearrangement uses TRBV2 and TRBJ1-5, with no clear D. V was clipped by 6 bases and J by 2 bases, with 17 bases between them. The length of the CDR3 is 16 residues. In germline, CDR1 is SNHLY, CDR2 FYNNEI. The CDR3, as DNA: TGTGCCAGCAGCCACAACCCCGACTGGGGCAATCAGCCCCAGCATTTT. It yields the protein CASSHNPDWGNQPQHF.

The chain couples TRBV28 to TRBJ2-2, with TRBD1 matching over 10 bases. Germline CDR1 is MDHEN and CDR2 is SYDVKM. The CDR3 is 16 amino acids. Germline trimming cut 1 base from V and 5 bases from J; bases unmatched to any gene: 4. The CDR3 nucleotides are TGTGCCAGCAGTTTATTAGGACAGGGGGGAACCGGGGAGCTGTTTTTT. Protein product: CASSLLGQGGTGELFF.

V is TRBV4-2 and J is TRBJ2-3, with TRBD2 matching over 14 bases. This CDR3 region has 17 residues. Trimming at V came to 4 bases and at J to 14 bases, leaving 17 bases not matched to a gene. Germline V gene lookup returns CDR1 LGHNA and CDR2 YNFKEQ. DNA of the CDR3: TGTGCCAGCAGCCGGCTTGCAGGGTCGGGACTAGCGGGGGAGGTGTATTTT. Translated, it gives CASSRLAGSGLAGEVYF.